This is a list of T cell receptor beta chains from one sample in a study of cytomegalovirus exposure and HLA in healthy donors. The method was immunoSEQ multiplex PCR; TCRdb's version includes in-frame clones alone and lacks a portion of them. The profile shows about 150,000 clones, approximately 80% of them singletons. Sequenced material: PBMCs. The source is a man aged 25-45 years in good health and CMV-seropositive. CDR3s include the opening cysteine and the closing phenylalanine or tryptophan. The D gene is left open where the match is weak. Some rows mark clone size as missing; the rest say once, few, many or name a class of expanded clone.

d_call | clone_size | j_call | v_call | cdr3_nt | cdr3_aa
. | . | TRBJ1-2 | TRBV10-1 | TGCGCCAGCAGTGAGTCAGCCAGGGGATATGGCTACACCTTC | CASSESARGYGYTF
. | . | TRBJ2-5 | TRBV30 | TGTGCCTGGAGTTGGACTTGGGAAGAGACCCAGTACTTC | CAWSWTWEETQYF
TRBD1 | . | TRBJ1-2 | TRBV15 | TGTGCCACCAGCGCTCGGGACAGGGGGCGGGTTGGCTACACCTTC | CATSARDRGRVGYTF
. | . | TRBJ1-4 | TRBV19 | TGTGCCAGTAGCCCGGGACAACGGACAGAAAAACTGTTTTTT | CASSPGQRTEKLFF
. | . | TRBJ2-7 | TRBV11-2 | TGTGCCAGCAGACCTTACCCCTTGTCCTACGAGCAGTACTTC | CASRPYPLSYEQYF
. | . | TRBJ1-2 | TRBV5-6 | TGTGCCAGCAGCGAAAAACGGGACTTGGATGGCTATGGCTACACCTTC | CASSEKRDLDGYGYTF
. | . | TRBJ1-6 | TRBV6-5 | TGTGCCAGCAGTTACTTAGGGGGACCGAGTCCCCTCCACTTT | CASSYLGGPSPLHF
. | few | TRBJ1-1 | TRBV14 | TGTGCCAGCAGCCAAGATAGGGGAGGCCCTATGAACACTGAAGCTTTCTTT | CASSQDRGGPMNTEAFF
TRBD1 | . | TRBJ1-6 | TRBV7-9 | TGTGCCAGCAGCTTAGTGGGACAGGGTAACTCACCCCTCCACTTT | CASSLVGQGNSPLHF
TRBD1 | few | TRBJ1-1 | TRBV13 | TGTGCCAGCAGCCTCGGACAGGGTGGGACTGAAGCTTTCTTT | CASSLGQGGTEAFF
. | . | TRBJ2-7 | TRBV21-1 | TGTGCCAGCAGCAAGGTTCGGCTAGCGGGAGGGGAGGACGAGCAGTACTTC | CASSKVRLAGGEDEQYF
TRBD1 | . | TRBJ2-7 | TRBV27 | TGTGCCAGCAGGACCGGGACAGGGGTGAACGAGCAGTACTTC | CASRTGTGVNEQYF
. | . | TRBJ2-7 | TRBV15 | TGTGCCACCAGCAGAGAGGTAGCGTACGAGCAGTACTTC | CATSREVAYEQYF
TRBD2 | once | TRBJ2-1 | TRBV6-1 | TGTGCCAGCCACCTAGCGGGAGAAACCGTGGGTGAGCAGTTCTTC | CASHLAGETVGEQFF